Shown below are 9 T cell receptor beta chains from a single sample sequenced in a study of control samples from healthy donors and cancer patients. Sequencing was performed with immunoSEQ multiplex PCR; in TCRdb, only in-frame clones are kept and a portion is missing. This sample has about 160,000 clones, with approximately 90% found just once. The specimen was blood. These receptors were obtained from a woman in her twenties or thirties in good health.

The chain links TRBV27 to TRBJ1-4; D is possibly TRBD1 (5 bases). CDR1 and CDR2 from the germline V gene are MNHEY and SMNVEV (reference sequence). The CDR3 extends over 17 amino acids. Trimming pared 6 bases from V and 4 bases from J, leaving 21 bases between. CDR3 in amino acids: CASRSDLTGYDNEKLFF. The CDR3 nucleotides are TGTGCCAGCAGATCGGACCTAACAGGCTACGATAATGAAAAACTGTTTTTT.

V gene TRBV4-3 combines with J gene TRBJ1-4; TRBD1 matches at 7 bases. CDR1 LGHNA and CDR2 YSLEER come from the germline V gene. The V and J ends lost 2 bases and 6 bases, in that order; junction bases with no gene match: 12. The CDR3 totals 17 residues. The CDR3 coding sequence is TGCGCCAGCAGCCAAAGTTCCCTAGGGGGCCGGTATGAAAAACTGTTTTTT. This gives the protein CASSQSSLGGRYEKLFF.

This chain joins TRBV7-3 and TRBJ2-5; 7 bases are a match to TRBD2. This CDR3 is 15 amino acids long. The germline V gene encodes CDR1 SGHTA and CDR2 FQGTGA. The V segment lost 5 bases and the J segment 1 base; nucleotides outside the gene matches: 7. The CDR3 loop reads CASSLIGTTQETQYF. DNA for the CDR3: TGTGCCAGCAGCCTCATCGGGACTACCCAAGAGACCCAGTACTTC.

The chain is built from TRBV27 and TRBJ2-5, with TRBD2 identical over 7 bases. The V segment lost 6 bases and the J segment 2 bases; nucleotides outside the gene matches: 9. Germline V gene sequence: CDR1 MNHEY, CDR2 SMNVEV (reference sequence). The CDR3 is made up of 15 amino acids. CDR3 amino acids: CASRLSSGTQETQYF. The DNA of the CDR3 is TGTGCCAGCAGACTGTCTAGCGGCACGCAAGAGACCCAGTACTTC.

The chain links TRBV19 to TRBJ1-4; 7 bases match TRBD1. The junction had 10 bases not matched to a gene; V was cut back by 4 bases and J by 5 bases. There are 16 residues in the CDR3. CDR1 is LNHDA and CDR2 is SQIVND in the germline V gene (reference sequence). CDR3 nucleotides: TGTGCCAGTAGTAGAAGTAGGGGGCGACGGAATGAAAAACTGTTTTTT. Translation: CASSRSRGRRNEKLFF.

This chain uses TRBV4-1 with TRBJ1-4; the D is unclear. CDR1 is MGHRA and CDR2 is YSYEKL in the germline V gene. V was trimmed by 4 bases and J by 7 bases, leaving 10 bases between them. The CDR3 loop spans 13 amino acids. The CDR3 is CASSLTRGEKLFF. CDR3 in DNA: TGCGCCAGCAGCCTAACACGGGGTGAAAAACTGTTTTTT.

The V gene is TRBV18, the J gene TRBJ2-3, with D possibly TRBD2 on 6 matching bases. With 0 bases removed from V and 3 bases from J, the gap between germline ends came to 10 bases. The germline gives CDR1 KGHSH, CDR2 LQKENI. This CDR3 is built from 15 residues. CDR3 nucleotides: TGTGCCAGCTCACCACCACGGGGGAATACAGATACGCAGTATTTT. Its protein is CASSPPRGNTDTQYF. Supplemented by reference TRBV18 and TRBJ2-3, the full variable domain reads NAGVMQNPRHLVRRRGQEARLRCSPMKGHSHVYWYRQLPEEGLKFMVYLQKENIIDESGMPKERFSAEFPKEGPSILRIQQVVRGDSAAYFCASSPPRGNTDTQYFGPGTRLTVL.

This rearrangement joins TRBV6-5 to TRBJ1-2; the D gene is possibly TRBD1 (5 bases). Germline assignment: CDR1 MNHEY and CDR2 SVGAGI. The length of the CDR3 is 13 residues. With 8 bases removed from V and 4 bases from J, the gap between germline ends came to 14 bases. The CDR3 is CASSSGRTYGYTF. CDR3 nucleotide sequence: TGTGCCAGCTCCTCGGGACGTACCTATGGCTACACCTTC.

The V gene is TRBV28, the J gene TRBJ1-2; D is undetermined. This CDR3 is built from 14 residues. V was cut by 7 bases and J by 8 bases, with 20 bases left in between. From germline, CDR1 is MDHEN and CDR2 SYDVKM. The CDR3 sequence is CASTPQAGRGGYTF. The CDR3 DNA reads as TGTGCCAGCACTCCCCAAGCGGGTAGAGGGGGCTACACCTTC.